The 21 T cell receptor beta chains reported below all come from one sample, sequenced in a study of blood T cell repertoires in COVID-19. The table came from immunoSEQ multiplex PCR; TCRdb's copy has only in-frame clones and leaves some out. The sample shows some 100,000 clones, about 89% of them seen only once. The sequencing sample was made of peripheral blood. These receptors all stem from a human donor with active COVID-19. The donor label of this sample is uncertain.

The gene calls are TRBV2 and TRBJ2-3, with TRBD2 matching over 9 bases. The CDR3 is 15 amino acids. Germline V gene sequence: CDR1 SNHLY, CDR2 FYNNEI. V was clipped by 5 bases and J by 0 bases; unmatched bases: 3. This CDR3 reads CASSLAGISTDTQYF. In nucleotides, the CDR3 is TGTGCCAGCAGTCTAGCGGGGATAAGCACAGATACGCAGTATTTT.

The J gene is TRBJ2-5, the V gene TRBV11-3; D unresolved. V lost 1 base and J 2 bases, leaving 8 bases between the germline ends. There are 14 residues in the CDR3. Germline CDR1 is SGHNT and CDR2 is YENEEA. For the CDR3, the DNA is TGTGCCAGCAGCTTAGGAACAACACAAGAGACCCAGTACTTC. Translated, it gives CASSLGTTQETQYF.

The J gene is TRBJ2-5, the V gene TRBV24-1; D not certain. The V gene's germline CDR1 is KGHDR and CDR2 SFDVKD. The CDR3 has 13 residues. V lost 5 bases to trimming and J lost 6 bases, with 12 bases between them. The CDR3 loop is CATSGSVVQTQYF. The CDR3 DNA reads TGTGCCACCAGTGGGTCCGTAGTGCAGACCCAGTACTTC.

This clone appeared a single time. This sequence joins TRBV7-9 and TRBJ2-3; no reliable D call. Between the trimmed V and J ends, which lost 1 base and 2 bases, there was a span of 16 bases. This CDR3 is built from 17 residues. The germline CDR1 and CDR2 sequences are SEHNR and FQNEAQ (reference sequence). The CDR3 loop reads CASSLGERSPLTDTQYF. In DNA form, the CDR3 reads TGTGCCAGCAGCTTAGGAGAGAGGTCCCCCCTCACAGATACGCAGTATTTT.

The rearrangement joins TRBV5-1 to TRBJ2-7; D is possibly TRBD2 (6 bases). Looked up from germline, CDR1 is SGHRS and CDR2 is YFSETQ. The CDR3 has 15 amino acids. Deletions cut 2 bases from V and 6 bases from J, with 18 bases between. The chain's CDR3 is CASSFSVSLGGEQYF. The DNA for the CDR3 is TGCGCCAGCAGCTTTTCGGTCTCTTTGGGAGGCGAGCAGTACTTC.

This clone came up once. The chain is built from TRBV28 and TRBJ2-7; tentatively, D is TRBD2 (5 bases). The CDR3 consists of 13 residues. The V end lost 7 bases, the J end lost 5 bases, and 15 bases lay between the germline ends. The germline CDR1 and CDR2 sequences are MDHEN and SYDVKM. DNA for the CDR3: TGTGCCAGCAATAACTTGGGCGGGCACGAGCAGTACTTC. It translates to CASNNLGGHEQYF.

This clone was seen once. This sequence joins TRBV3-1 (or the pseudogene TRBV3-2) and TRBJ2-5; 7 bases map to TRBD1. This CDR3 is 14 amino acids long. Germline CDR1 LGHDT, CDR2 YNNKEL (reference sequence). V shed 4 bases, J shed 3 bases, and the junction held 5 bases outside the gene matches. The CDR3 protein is CASSPRDREETQYF. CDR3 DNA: TGTGCCAGCAGCCCCCGGGACAGAGAAGAGACCCAGTACTTC.

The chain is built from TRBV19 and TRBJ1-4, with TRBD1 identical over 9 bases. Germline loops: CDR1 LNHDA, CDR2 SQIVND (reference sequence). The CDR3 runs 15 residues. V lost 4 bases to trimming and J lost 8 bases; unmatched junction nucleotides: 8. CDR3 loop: CASSRDRGTGEKLFF. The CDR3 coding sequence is TGTGCCAGTAGTAGAGACAGGGGGACGGGAGAAAAACTGTTTTTT.

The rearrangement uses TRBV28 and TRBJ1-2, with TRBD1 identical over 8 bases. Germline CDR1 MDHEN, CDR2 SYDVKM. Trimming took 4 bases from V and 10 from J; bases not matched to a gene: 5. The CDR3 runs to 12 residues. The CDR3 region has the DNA TGTGCCAGCAGTTCGGGGACAGGAGCCTACACCTTC. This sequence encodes CASSSGTGAYTF.

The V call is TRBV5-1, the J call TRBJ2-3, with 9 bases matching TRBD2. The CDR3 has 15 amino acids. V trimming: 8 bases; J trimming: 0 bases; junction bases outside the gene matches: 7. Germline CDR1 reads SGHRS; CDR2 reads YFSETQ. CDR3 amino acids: CASNSGGQSTDTQYF. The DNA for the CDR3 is TGCGCCAGTAATAGCGGGGGCCAAAGCACAGATACGCAGTATTTT.

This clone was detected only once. The CDR3 DNA follows: TGCGCCAGCAGCCCCGGGACAGGGATGAACACTGAAGCTTTCTTT. Protein sequence: CASSPGTGMNTEAFF. V is TRBV4-1 and J is TRBJ1-1, with 9 nucleotides matching TRBD1. The CDR3 spans 15 residues. V lost 4 bases, J lost 0 bases, and 3 bases stayed unmatched. Germline-derived CDR1 and CDR2 are MGHRA and YSYEKL.

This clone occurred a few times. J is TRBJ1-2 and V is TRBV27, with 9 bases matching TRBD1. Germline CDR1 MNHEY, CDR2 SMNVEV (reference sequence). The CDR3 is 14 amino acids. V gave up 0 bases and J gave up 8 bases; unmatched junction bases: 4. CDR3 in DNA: TGTGCCAGCAGTTTATCAACAGGGGGCAGCGGCTACACCTTC. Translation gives CASSLSTGGSGYTF.

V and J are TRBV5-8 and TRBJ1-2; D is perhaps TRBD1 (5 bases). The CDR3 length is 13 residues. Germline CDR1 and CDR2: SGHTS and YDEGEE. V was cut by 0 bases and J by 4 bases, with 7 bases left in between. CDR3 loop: CASSLAGGYGYTF. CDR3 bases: TGTGCCAGCAGCTTGGCGGGGGGCTATGGCTACACCTTC. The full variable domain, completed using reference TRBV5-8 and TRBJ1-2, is EAGVTQSPTHLIKTRGQQATLRCSPISGHTSVYWYQQALGLGLQFLLWYDEGEERNRGNFPPRFSGRQFPNYSSELNVNALELEDSALYLCASSLAGGYGYTFGSGTRLTVV.

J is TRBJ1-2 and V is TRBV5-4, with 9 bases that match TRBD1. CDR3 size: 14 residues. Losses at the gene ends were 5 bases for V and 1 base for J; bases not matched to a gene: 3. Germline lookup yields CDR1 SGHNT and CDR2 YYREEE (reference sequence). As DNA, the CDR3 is TGTGCCAGCAGGCGACAGGGGGTTAACTATGGCTACACCTTC. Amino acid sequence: CASRRQGVNYGYTF.

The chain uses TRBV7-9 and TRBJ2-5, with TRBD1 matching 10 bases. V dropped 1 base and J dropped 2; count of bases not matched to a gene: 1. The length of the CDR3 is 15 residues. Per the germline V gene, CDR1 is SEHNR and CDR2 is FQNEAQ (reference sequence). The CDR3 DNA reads TGTGCCAGCAGCTTAGGGGACAGGGGTCAAGAGACCCAGTACTTC. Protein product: CASSLGDRGQETQYF.

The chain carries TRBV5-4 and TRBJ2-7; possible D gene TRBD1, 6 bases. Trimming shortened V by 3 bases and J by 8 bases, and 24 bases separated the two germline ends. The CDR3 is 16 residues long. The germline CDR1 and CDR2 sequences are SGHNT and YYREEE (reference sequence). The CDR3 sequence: CASSSKRQDGRLKQYF. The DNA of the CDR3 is TGTGCCAGCAGCTCGAAAAGACAGGACGGTCGTTTGAAGCAGTACTTC. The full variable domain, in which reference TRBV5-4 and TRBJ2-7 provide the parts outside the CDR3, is ETGVTQSPTHLIKTRGQQVTLRCSSQSGHNTVSWYQQALGQGPQFIFQYYREEENGRGNFPPRFSGLQFPNYSSELNVNALELDDSALYLCASSSKRQDGRLKQYFGPGTRLTVT.

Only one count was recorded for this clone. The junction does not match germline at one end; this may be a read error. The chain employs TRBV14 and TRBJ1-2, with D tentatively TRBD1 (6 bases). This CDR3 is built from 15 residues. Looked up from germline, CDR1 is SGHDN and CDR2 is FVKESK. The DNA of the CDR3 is TGTGCCAGCAGCCAAGGGACAGCAGATTACTATGGCTGCACCTTC. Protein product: CASSQGTADYYGCTF.

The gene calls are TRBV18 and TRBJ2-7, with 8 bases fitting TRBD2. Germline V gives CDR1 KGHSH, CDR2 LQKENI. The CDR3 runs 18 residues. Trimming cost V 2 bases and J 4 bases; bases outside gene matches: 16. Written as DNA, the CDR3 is TGTGCCAGCTCACCATGGGGGCCCGGGGGGGGCGCAGCTTACGAGCAGTACTTC. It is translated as CASSPWGPGGGAAYEQYF. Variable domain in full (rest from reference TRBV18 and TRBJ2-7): NAGVMQNPRHLVRRRGQEARLRCSPMKGHSHVYWYRQLPEEGLKFMVYLQKENIIDESGMPKERFSAEFPKEGPSILRIQQVVRGDSAAYFCASSPWGPGGGAAYEQYFGPGTRLTVT.

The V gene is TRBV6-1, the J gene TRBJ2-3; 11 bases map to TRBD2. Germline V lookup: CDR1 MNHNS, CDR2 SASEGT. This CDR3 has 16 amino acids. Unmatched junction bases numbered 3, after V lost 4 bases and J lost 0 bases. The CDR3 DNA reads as TGTGCCAGCAGTGTTACTAGCGGGGGAAGCACAGATACGCAGTATTTT. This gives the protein CASSVTSGGSTDTQYF.

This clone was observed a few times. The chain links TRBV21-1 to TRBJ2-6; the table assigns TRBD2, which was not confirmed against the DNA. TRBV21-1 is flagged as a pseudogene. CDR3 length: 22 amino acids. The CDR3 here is CASSNRRTSGGARSSGANVLTF. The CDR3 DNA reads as TGTGCCAGCAGCAACCGCAGGACTAGCGGGGGGGCTAGAAGTTCTGGGGCCAACGTCCTGACTTTC.

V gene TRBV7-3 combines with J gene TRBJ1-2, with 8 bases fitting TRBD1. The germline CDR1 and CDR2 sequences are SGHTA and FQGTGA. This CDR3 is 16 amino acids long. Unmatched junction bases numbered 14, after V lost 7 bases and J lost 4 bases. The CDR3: CASITLRQGRLYGYTF. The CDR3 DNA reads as TGTGCCAGCATCACACTCCGACAGGGGCGCCTCTATGGCTACACCTTC. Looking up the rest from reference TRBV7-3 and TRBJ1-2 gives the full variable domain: GAGVSQTPSNKVTEKGKYVELRCDPISGHTALYWYRQSLGQGPEFLIYFQGTGAADDSGLPNDRFFAVRPEGSVSTLKIQRTERGDSAVYLCASITLRQGRLYGYTFGSGTRLTVV.